The rows below give T cell receptor beta chains drawn from one sample of a study of CD8 T cells in ankylosing spondylitis. Each CDR3 protein is one row after TCRdb ran MiXCR on the 5' RACE reads. Of about 540,000 distinct CDR3 sequences in the sample, approximately 11% were seen once. The sequencing sample was made of blood, either unsorted or a sorted T cell fraction (not recorded which). Receptors were obtained from a male donor with ankylosing spondylitis. Both conserved end residues are trimmed from each CDR3.

length | V | CDR3
11 | TRBV20-1 | SATSGTTDTQY
12 | TRBV7-9 | ASSWAFSTDTQY
12 | TRBV10-3 | AISESYLTDTQY
13 | TRBV5-1 | ASSSQGVSVNEQF
15 | TRBV7-9 | ASSLDRGQGRNQPQH
12 | TRBV5-1 | ASSPGGATDTQY
13 | TRBV18 | ASSPGQGTGQPQH
12 | TRBV28 | ASSLWGRNTEAF
14 | TRBV7-8 | ASSLVGQAGRNIQY
13 | TRBV20-1 | SARDPRGSGNTIY
12 | TRBV29-1 | SVEVDSSTDTQY
9 | TRBV7-9 | ASSNSPEAF
13 | TRBV11-2 | ASSTSGTSGYEQY
13 | TRBV24-1 | ATSYDSGENNEQF
13 | TRBV7-9 | ASTHSDRGHQPQH
12 | TRBV20-1 | SARGGGFSYEQY
10 | TRBV20-1 | SAREVGYEQY
12 | TRBV28 | ASSRGGRGTEAF
17 | TRBV11-1 | ASSSGTGVKNSPIRRYT
14 | TRBV12-3/TRBV12-4 | ASSFPGPGLHYEQY
12 | TRBV5-1 | ASSPQGGTDTQY
12 | TRBV5-1 | ATKLAATAGELF
13 | TRBV12-3/TRBV12-4 | ASSPPDRRGGEQF
12 | TRBV30 | AWTLAGSADTQY
9 | TRBV25-1 | ASSAVHGYT
13 | TRBV28 | ASSSRGTAQETQY
15 | TRBV3-1 | ASSQGLGSSSYNEQF
14 | TRBV20-1 | SASVGTGGYWNEQF
14 | TRBV12-3/TRBV12-4 | ASSLDEGPGRSPLH
12 | TRBV30 | AWRPGLATDTQY
13 | TRBV7-8 | ASSPRAGANYGYT
11 | TRBV12-3/TRBV12-4 | ASSAGRGSPLH
13 | TRBV18 | ASSPLRGDGTEAF
10 | TRBV2 | ASEGASDTQY
11 | TRBV12-3/TRBV12-4 | ASSFLRGGELF
12 | TRBV27 | ASSLSQGGEKLF
12 | TRBV24-1 | ATSPQGSSYEQY
17 | TRBV11-1 | ASSLYRLAGGWDTGELF
10 | TRBV5-6 | ASSRQGLGYT
12 | TRBV5-1 | ASSSGGVTGQLF
11 | TRBV5-6 | ASSQWGGYGYT
13 | TRBV12-3/TRBV12-4 | ASLLRGKPPHEQY
14 | TRBV7-2 | ASSPRAFSYYSPLH
12 | TRBV5-1 | ASSLEGGVPPQH
14 | TRBV10-3 | AISLGGGSSTDTQY
14 | TRBV20-1 | SAAGLAGPPYNEQF
12 | TRBV12-3/TRBV12-4 | ASRISGAGETQY
11 | TRBV29-1 | SGGRGGAYEQY
13 | TRBV5-1 | ASSLEGTYHEKLF
14 | TRBV18 | ASSPPLAGLEDTQY
19 | TRBV5-6 | ASSTPGQGLWVRFGKNIQY
11 | TRBV12-3/TRBV12-4 | ASTPGPGETQY
14 | TRBV3-1 | ASSQGGRTYNSPLH
10 | TRBV2 | ASRFWGTEAF
13 | TRBV21-1 | ASSERTEPTGELF
12 | TRBV30 | AWSEGRSWDEQF
13 | TRBV12-3/TRBV12-4 | ASSPPGQGYQPQH